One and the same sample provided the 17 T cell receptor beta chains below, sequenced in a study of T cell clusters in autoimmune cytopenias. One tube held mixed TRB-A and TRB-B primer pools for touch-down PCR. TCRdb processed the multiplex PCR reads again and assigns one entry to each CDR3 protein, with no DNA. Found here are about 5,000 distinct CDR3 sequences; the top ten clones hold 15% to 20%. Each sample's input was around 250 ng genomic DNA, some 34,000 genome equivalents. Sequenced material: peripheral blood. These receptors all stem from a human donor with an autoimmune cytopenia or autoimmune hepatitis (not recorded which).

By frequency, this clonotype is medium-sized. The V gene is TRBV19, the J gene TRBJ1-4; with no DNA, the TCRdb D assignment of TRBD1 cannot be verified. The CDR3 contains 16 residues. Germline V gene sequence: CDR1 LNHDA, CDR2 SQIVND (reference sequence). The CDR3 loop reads CASTSRDRGHHEKLFF.

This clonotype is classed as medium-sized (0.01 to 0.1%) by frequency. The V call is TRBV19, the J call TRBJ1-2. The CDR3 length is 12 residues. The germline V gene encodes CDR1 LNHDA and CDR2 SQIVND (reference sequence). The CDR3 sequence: CASRQGPYGYTF.

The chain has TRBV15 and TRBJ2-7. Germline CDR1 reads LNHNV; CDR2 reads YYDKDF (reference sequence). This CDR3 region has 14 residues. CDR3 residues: CATSRDLAYELKYF.

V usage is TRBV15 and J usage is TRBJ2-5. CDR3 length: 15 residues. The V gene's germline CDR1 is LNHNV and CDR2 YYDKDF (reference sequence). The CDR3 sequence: CATSRDRSAQETQYF.

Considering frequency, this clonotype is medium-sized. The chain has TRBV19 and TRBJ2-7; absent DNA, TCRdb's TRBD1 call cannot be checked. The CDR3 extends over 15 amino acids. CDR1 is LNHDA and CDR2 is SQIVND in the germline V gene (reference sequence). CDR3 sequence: CASSQGGTETYEQYF. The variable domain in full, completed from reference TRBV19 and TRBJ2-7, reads DGGITQSPKYLFRKEGQNVTLSCEQNLNHDAMYWYRQDPGQGLRLIYYSQIVNDFQKGDIAEGYSVSREKKESFPLTVTSAQKNPTAFYLCASSQGGTETYEQYFGPGTRLTVT.

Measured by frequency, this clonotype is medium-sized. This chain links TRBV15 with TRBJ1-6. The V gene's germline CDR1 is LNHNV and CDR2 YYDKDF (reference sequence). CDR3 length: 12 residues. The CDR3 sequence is CATARTNSPLHF.

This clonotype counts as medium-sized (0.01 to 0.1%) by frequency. The CDR3 here is CASSIGGAGGRETQYF. This sequence joins TRBV19 and TRBJ2-5; TCRdb's D call, TRBD2, is unchecked because there is no DNA. This CDR3 has 16 residues. Germline CDR1 is LNHDA and CDR2 is SQIVND (reference sequence). The full variable domain, in which reference TRBV19 and TRBJ2-5 provide the parts outside the CDR3, is DGGITQSPKYLFRKEGQNVTLSCEQNLNHDAMYWYRQDPGQGLRLIYYSQIVNDFQKGDIAEGYSVSREKKESFPLTVTSAQKNPTAFYLCASSIGGAGGRETQYFGPGTRLLVL.

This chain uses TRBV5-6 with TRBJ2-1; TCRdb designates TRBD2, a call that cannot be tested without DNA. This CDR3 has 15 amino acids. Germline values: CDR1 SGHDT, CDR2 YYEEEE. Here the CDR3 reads CASSPTSGGANEQFF.

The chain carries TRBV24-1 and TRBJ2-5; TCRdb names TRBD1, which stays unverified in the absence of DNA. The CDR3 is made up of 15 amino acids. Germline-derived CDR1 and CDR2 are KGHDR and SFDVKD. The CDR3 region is CATSDYTGGQETQYF.

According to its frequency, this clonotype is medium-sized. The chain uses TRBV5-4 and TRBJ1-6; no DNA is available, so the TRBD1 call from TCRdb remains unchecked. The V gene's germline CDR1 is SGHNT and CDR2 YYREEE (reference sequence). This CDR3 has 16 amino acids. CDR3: CASSPTGVDYNSPLHF.

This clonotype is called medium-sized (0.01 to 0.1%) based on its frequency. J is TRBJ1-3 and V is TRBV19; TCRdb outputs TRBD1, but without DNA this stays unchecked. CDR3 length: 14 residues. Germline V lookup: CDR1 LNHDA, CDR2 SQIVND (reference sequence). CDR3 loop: CASSLRDRRNTIYF.

The CDR3 loop is CASRMFGGAGTDTQYF. The genes are TRBV6-1 and TRBJ2-3; the TRBD1 assignment by TCRdb is unverifiable without DNA. The length of the CDR3 is 16 residues. The germline V gene has CDR1 MNHNS and CDR2 SASEGT.

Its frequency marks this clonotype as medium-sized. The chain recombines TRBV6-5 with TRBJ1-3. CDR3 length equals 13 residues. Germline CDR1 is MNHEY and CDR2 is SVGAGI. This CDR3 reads CATREGGGNTIYF.

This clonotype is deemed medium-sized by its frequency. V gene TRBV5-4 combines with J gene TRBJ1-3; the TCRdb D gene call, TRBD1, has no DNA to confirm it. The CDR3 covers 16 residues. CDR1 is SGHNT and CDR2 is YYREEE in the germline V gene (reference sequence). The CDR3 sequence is CASSSGSPLSGNTIYF.

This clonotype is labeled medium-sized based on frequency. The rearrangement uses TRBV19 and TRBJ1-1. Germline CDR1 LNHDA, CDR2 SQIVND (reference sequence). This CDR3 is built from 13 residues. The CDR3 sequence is CASTDTVNTEAFF. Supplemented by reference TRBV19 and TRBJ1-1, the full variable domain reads DGGITQSPKYLFRKEGQNVTLSCEQNLNHDAMYWYRQDPGQGLRLIYYSQIVNDFQKGDIAEGYSVSREKKESFPLTVTSAQKNPTAFYLCASTDTVNTEAFFGQGTRLTVV.

This CDR3 is CASSAQVGDGYTF. The V call is TRBV6-5, the J call TRBJ1-2; TCRdb's D gene call, TRBD1, goes unchecked for lack of DNA. The CDR3 extends over 13 amino acids. CDR1 is MNHEY and CDR2 is SVGAGI in the germline V gene.

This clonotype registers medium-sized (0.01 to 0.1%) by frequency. Here the CDR3 reads CASSSGAVNTEAFF. The chain carries TRBV6-1 and TRBJ1-1; TCRdb's D call of TRBD1 is untestable without DNA. The CDR3 contains 14 residues. CDR1 is MNHNS, CDR2 SASEGT, per germline.